The table lists the clone carrying this T cell receptor beta chain with many counts. What it recognizes is unknown. Using a J-beta primer mix together with a sample-barcoded 5' primer, a second PCR was run for about 6 to 12 cycles. MiXCR, run by TCRdb on the 5' RACE reads, gives a single entry per CDR3 protein. This table holds some 1.5 million distinct CDR3 sequences, approximately 30% found once. The source of the sample is a study of blood T cells in healthy people across ages. PBMCs numbering at least 6.5 million were isolated per sample. CDR1 is MDHEN, CDR2 SYDVKM, per germline. The CDR3 runs 14 residues. Trimming pared 7 bases from V and 1 base from J, leaving 13 bases between. General study points: Long-lived donors carried more naive CD4+ cells and greater diversity than aged donors. The fall in TCR beta diversity per million T cells was roughly linear with age.

This TCR derives from a woman aged 25-40 years in good health. The genes are TRBV28 and TRBJ2-5; D may be TRBD2 (7 bases). The sequenced sample was blood. CDR3 region: CASNTGTIQETQYF. The CDR3 DNA reads TGTGCCAGCAATACAGGGACTATCCAAGAGACCCAGTACTTC.